The source of this T cell receptor beta chain is a study of T cells in Graves' hyperthyroidism and ophthalmopathy. On the study more broadly: Peripheral blood was drawn at first diagnosis, prior to all treatment.

The germline gives CDR1 MDHEN, CDR2 SYDVKM. The CDR3 is made up of 14 amino acids. Trimming removed 3 bases at V and 5 bases at J, with 11 bases between. The table lists this clonotype with many counts. Individuals with ophthalmopathy presented a Clinical Activity Score of at least 3, a NOSPECS grade of at least 4 and a duration under 3 months. Researchers barred patients who had uncontrolled infection, other autoimmune disease, pregnancy or lactation. Amplification of TCR beta CDR3 regions used RNA as the template. First-round RT-PCR with HTBI primers amplified the TCR CDR3 region. TCRdb redid the calling of the multiplex PCR reads with MiXCR, one entry per CDR3 protein. The sample includes fewer than 650,000 distinct CDR3 sequences, about 14% of them seen just once.

The sample comprised blood. The V call is TRBV28, the J call TRBJ1-5; D unresolved. The sequence derives from a woman between 40 and 55 years old with Graves' ophthalmopathy. The CDR3 reads CASSLVTSDQPQHF. CDR3 sequence (DNA): TGTGCCAGCAGTTTGGTGACATCGGATCAGCCCCAGCATTTT.